This T cell receptor (beta chain) was captured by sequencing in a study of neurological immune-mediated disorders. 5'RACE employing 10-nucleotide random UMIs yielded the cDNA. MiXCR, run by TCRdb on the 5' RACE reads, gives a single entry per CDR3 protein. In the table there are over 55,000 distinct CDR3 sequences, about 10% of which are singletons. Findings and caveats of the study: HTLV-1-associated myelopathy had the most TCR clonal expansion, while multiple sclerosis had the least, a level that fell below healthy controls. None of the CDR3 amino acid sequences of expanded clones were shared across subjects, and this suggested private repertoires in all groups.

Unmatched junction bases numbered 2, after V lost 2 bases and J lost 7 bases. The CDR3 totals 13 residues. Germline V lookup: CDR1 SGHKS, CDR2 YYEKEE (reference sequence). Time point noted: longitudinal time-point 1 (baseline). This clonotype occurred many times. Its antigen is unidentified. What was sequenced was PBMCs. This TCR was sampled from a male donor with HTLV-1-associated myelopathy (HAM/TSP). This rearrangement joins TRBV5-5 to TRBJ2-4; 8 bases are shared with TRBD1. The CDR3 is CASSFQGANIQYF. In nucleotides, the CDR3 is TGTGCCAGCAGCTTCCAGGGGGCCAACATTCAGTACTTC.